The rows below give T cell receptor beta chains drawn from one sample of a study of T cells in Graves' hyperthyroidism and ophthalmopathy. TCRdb processed the multiplex PCR reads anew with MiXCR; each CDR3 protein has one entry. The data contain around 370,000 distinct CDR3 sequences, under 20% of them seen just once; the ten biggest clones take up 35% to 50%. Sequenced input: blood. Receptors were obtained from a man in his late teens or twenties with Graves' ophthalmopathy. Both conserved end residues are part of each CDR3. Each record gives: D gene, clone size, V gene, J gene, CDR3 protein, CDR3 DNA. The D gene is left open where the match is weak. The listing skips clone size in some rows; elsewhere it reads once, few, many or a size class.

.,many,TRBV2,TRBJ1-2,CASSEEQGQYGYTF,TGTGCCAGCAGTGAAGAACAGGGACAATATGGCTACACCTTC
.,many,TRBV7-8,TRBJ2-3,CASGTRRDTQYF,TGTGCCAGCGGGACCAGAAGAGATACGCAGTATTTT
.,.,TRBV7-9,TRBJ1-2,CASSLARGANYGYTF,TGTGCCAGCAGCTTAGCGCGGGGAGCGAACTATGGCTACACCTTC
.,many,TRBV27,TRBJ1-6,CASSLTGEASPLHF,TGTGCCAGCAGTTTAACCGGGGAGGCTTCACCCCTCCACTTT
TRBD1,many,TRBV11-2,TRBJ2-5,CASSLVGVWDRVGETQYF,TGTGCCAGCAGCTTAGTCGGTGTTTGGGACAGGGTGGGAGAGACCCAGTACTTC
.,few,TRBV5-1,TRBJ1-1,CASSFGEGVFTEAFF,TGCGCCAGCAGCTTCGGCGAGGGGGTGTTCACTGAAGCTTTCTTT
.,.,TRBV12-3/TRBV12-4,TRBJ2-1,CASSFTAEQFF,TGTGCCAGCAGTTTCACCGCGGAGCAGTTCTTC
.,many,TRBV5-1,TRBJ1-2,CASSLGQGIYGYTF,TGCGCCAGCAGCTTGGGGCAGGGAATCTATGGCTACACCTTC
.,.,TRBV20-1,TRBJ2-3,CSAREVWPLADTQYF,TGCAGTGCTAGAGAGGTCTGGCCGTTGGCAGATACGCAGTATTTT
.,many,TRBV7-3,TRBJ2-3,CASSSGLQRTDTQYF,TGTGCCAGCAGCTCGGGACTCCAAAGGACAGATACGCAGTATTTT
.,few,TRBV20-1,TRBJ2-7,CSAPGAGIEQYF,TGCAGTGCTCCTGGTGCAGGGATCGAGCAGTACTTC
.,many,TRBV6-2/TRBV6-3,TRBJ1-5,CASSYGGNQPQHF,TGTGCCAGCAGTTACGGGGGGAATCAGCCCCAGCATTTT
.,many,TRBV7-6,TRBJ1-2,CASSPRVDGVYGYTF,TGTGCCAGCAGCCCCAGGGTAGACGGGGTCTATGGCTACACCTTC
.,.,TRBV4-1,TRBJ1-2,CASSGSDRSYGYTF,TGCGCCAGCAGCGGATCCGACAGGAGCTATGGCTACACCTTC
.,few,TRBV2,TRBJ2-2,CASRRDPGELFF,TGTGCCAGCAGAAGGGATCCCGGGGAGCTGTTTTTT
.,many,TRBV6-1,TRBJ2-1,CASSEALAYNEQFF,TGTGCCAGCAGTGAAGCGCTAGCCTACAATGAGCAGTTCTTC
.,many,TRBV7-8,TRBJ1-4,CASKEGTNEKLFF,TGTGCCAGCAAGGAGGGAACTAATGAAAAACTGTTTTTT
TRBD1,.,TRBV2,TRBJ1-6,CASVGTGATYNSPLHF,TGTGCCAGCGTCGGGACAGGGGCCACCTATAATTCACCCCTCCACTTT
.,many,TRBV12-3/TRBV12-4,TRBJ1-2,CASSGRMYGYTF,TGTGCCAGCAGCGGTCGGATGTATGGCTACACCTTC
TRBD2,.,TRBV7-9,TRBJ2-3,CASSRDSSGGIRTQYF,TGTGCCAGCAGTCGGGACTCTAGCGGGGGAATCCGGACGCAGTATTTT
TRBD1,many,TRBV7-8,TRBJ1-2,CASSDRARKDGYTF,TGTGCCAGCAGCGACAGGGCTCGAAAGGACGGCTACACCTTC
TRBD1,many,TRBV7-3,TRBJ2-2,CASSPIRQGGTGELFF,TGTGCCAGCAGCCCAATCCGACAGGGTGGGACCGGGGAGCTGTTTTTT
.,.,TRBV6-2/TRBV6-3,TRBJ2-7,CASRASGDGSYEQYF,TGTGCCAGCAGAGCCTCAGGGGACGGATCCTACGAGCAGTACTTC
TRBD1,.,TRBV5-4,TRBJ1-1,CASSPGGWTGDLNTEAFF,TGTGCCAGCAGCCCGGGGGGTTGGACAGGGGACCTGAACACTGAAGCTTTCTTT
.,many,TRBV6-1,TRBJ1-1,CASSVGYGQLTEAFF,TGTGCCAGCAGTGTGGGATACGGGCAATTAACTGAAGCTTTCTTT
TRBD1,.,TRBV5-1,TRBJ1-1,CASSLEAGAGTGETEAFF,TGCGCCAGCAGCTTGGAGGCAGGGGCCGGGACAGGGGAAACTGAAGCTTTCTTT
.,.,TRBV6-2/TRBV6-3,TRBJ1-6,CASSYSMGPTGSLHF,TGTGCCAGCAGTTACTCGATGGGCCCGACGGGTTCCCTCCACTTT
TRBD2,many,TRBV12-3/TRBV12-4,TRBJ2-5,CASPDAGGAETQYF,TGTGCCAGCCCCGATGCGGGGGGAGCAGAGACCCAGTACTTC
TRBD2,.,TRBV20-1,TRBJ2-3,CSASGREKFTDTQYF,TGCAGTGCTAGTGGGCGGGAGAAGTTCACAGATACGCAGTATTTT
TRBD2,many,TRBV5-1,TRBJ2-3,CASSTAGGKSTDTQYF,TGCGCCAGCAGCACAGCGGGGGGCAAGAGCACAGATACGCAGTATTTT
TRBD2,few,TRBV9,TRBJ2-2,CASSPWTSGVNTGELFF,TGTGCCAGCAGCCCCTGGACTAGCGGGGTGAACACCGGGGAGCTGTTTTTT
.,.,TRBV6-1,TRBJ2-3,CASSRDPTSTDTQYF,TGTGCCAGCTCGCGGGACCCAACTAGCACAGATACGCAGTATTTT
TRBD1,.,TRBV2,TRBJ2-5,CASSQSGQGTETQYF,TGTGCCAGCAGTCAGTCGGGACAGGGTACAGAGACCCAGTACTTC
TRBD1,.,TRBV4-2,TRBJ1-4,CASSQDGTGDEKLFF,TGTGCCAGCAGCCAAGATGGGACAGGGGACGAAAAACTGTTTTTT
.,.,TRBV9,TRBJ1-5,CASSFGLSNQPQHF,TGTGCCAGCAGCTTCGGTCTAAGCAATCAGCCCCAGCATTTT
.,many,TRBV12-3/TRBV12-4,TRBJ2-7,CASSIRGGFYEQYF,TGTGCCAGCAGTATAAGGGGGGGATTCTACGAGCAGTACTTC
.,many,TRBV9,TRBJ1-5,CASSVEGDSNQPQHF,TGTGCCAGCAGCGTAGAAGGGGATAGCAATCAGCCCCAGCATTTT
.,many,TRBV12-5,TRBJ2-1,CASGFAANEQFF,TGTGCTAGTGGTTTTGCGGCCAATGAGCAGTTCTTC
.,many,TRBV7-2,TRBJ2-5,CASRRRVLAGETQYF,TGTGCCAGCAGGAGGAGGGTTCTAGCAGGGGAGACCCAGTACTTC
.,many,TRBV20-1,TRBJ2-1,CSARLTATYNEQFF,TGCAGTGCTAGACTGACGGCTACTTACAATGAGCAGTTCTTC
.,many,TRBV18,TRBJ2-1,CASFYSDNEQFF,TGTGCCAGCTTTTACTCTGACAATGAGCAGTTCTTC